This T cell receptor beta chain was captured in a study of T cells in Graves' hyperthyroidism and ophthalmopathy. Study-wide results and caveats: Most thyroid clonotypes with frequency above 0.001 were detected in blood.

It was RNA transcripts that yielded the amplified TCR beta CDR3 regions. TCR CDR3 underwent first-round RT-PCR with the HTBI primer set. In TCRdb, the multiplex PCR reads were re-called with MiXCR into one record per CDR3 protein. Among 450,000 to 550,000 distinct CDR3 sequences listed, around 22% were seen once. This CDR3 is 13 amino acids long. Trimming removed 3 bases from V and 3 bases from J, with 8 bases in between. CDR1 WNHNN and CDR2 SYGVQD come from the germline V gene (reference sequence). As concerns this clonotype: What it binds is not known.

Ophthalmopathy cases scored 3 or more on the Clinical Activity Score and 4 or more on NOSPECS grade, with duration below 3 months. This sequence joins TRBV10-1 and TRBJ2-5; D is uncertain. The source is a woman between 25 and 40 years old with Graves' ophthalmopathy. Sample: blood. The CDR3 is CASSDGAKETQYF. The CDR3 bases are TGCGCCAGCAGTGACGGAGCGAAAGAGACCCAGTACTTC.